One TCR beta chain is described in this entry. The CDR3 runs 13 residues. The source of the sample is a study of T cell responses to AZD1222 COVID-19 vaccine. Sequencing was performed with immunoSEQ multiplex PCR; in TCRdb, only in-frame clones are kept and a portion is missing. This sample has approximately 110,000 clones, with 89% found just once. The chain carries TRBV21-1 and TRBJ1-2. TRBV21-1 is recorded as a pseudogene. The receptor's source is an adult who received the AZD1222 COVID-19 vaccine. Sequenced material: peripheral blood, taken 28 days after the second AZD1222 dose. The CDR3 DNA reads as TGTGCCAGCAGCAAAGGGCAGAGCTATGGCTACACCTTC. Protein: CASSKGQSYGYTF.